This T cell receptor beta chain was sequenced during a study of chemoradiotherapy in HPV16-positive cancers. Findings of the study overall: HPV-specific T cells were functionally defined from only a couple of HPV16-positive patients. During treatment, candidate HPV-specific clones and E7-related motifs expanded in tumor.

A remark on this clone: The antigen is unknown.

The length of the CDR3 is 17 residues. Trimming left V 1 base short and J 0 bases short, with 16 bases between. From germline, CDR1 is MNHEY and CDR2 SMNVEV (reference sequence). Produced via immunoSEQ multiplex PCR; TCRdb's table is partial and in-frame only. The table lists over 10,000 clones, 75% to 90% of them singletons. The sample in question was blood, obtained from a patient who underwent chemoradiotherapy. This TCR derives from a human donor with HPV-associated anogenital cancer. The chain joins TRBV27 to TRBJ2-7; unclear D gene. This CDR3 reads CASSLYGRQFHSYEQYF. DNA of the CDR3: TGTGCCAGCAGTTTATATGGGCGCCAGTTCCACTCCTACGAGCAGTACTTC.